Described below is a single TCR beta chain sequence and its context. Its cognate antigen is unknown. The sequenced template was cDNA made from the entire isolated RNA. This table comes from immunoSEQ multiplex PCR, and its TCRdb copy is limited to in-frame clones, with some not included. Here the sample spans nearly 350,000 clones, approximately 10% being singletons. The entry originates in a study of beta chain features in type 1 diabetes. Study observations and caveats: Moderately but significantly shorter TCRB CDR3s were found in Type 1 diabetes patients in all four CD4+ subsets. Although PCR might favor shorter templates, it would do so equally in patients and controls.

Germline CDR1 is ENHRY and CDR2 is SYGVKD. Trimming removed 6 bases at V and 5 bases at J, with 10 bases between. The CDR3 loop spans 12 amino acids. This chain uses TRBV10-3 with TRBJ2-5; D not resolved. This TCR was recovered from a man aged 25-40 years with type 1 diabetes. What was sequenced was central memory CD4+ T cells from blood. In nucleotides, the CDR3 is TGTGCCATCAGCTACTCGAAGGAGACCCAGTACTTC. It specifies CAISYSKETQYF.